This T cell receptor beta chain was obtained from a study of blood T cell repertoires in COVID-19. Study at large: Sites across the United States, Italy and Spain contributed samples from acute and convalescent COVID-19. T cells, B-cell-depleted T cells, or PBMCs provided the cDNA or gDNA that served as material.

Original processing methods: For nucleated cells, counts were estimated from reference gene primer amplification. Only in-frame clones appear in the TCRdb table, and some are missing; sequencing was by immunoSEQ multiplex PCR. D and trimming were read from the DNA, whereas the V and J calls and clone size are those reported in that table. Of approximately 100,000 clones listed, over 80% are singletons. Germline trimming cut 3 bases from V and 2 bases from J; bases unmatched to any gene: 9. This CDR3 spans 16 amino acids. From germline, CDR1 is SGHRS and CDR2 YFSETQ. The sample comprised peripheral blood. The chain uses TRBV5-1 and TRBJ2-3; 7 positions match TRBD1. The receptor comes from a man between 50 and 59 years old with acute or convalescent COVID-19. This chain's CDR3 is CASSSGTDPPTDTQYF. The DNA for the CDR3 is TGCGCCAGCAGCTCGGGGACAGATCCTCCCACAGATACGCAGTATTTT. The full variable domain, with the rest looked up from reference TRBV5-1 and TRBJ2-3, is KAGVTQTPRYLIKTRGQQVTLSCSPISGHRSVSWYQQTPGQGLQFLFEYFSETQRNKGNFPGRFSGRQFSNSRSEMNVSTLELGDSALYLCASSSGTDPPTDTQYFGPGTRLTVL.